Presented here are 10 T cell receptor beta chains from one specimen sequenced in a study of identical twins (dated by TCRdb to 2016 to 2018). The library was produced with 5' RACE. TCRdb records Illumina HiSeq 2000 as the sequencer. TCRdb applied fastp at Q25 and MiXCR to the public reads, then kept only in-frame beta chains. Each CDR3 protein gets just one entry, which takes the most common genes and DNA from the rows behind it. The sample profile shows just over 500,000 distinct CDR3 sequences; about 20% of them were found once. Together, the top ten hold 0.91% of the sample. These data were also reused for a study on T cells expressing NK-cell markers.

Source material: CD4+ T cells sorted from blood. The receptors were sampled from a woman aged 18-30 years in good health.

CDR3 residues: CASSYGTQNTEAFF. In DNA form, the CDR3 reads TGTGCCAGCAGTTACGGGACTCAGAACACTGAAGCTTTCTTT. The rearrangement links TRBV6-5 to TRBJ1-1; the D gene is possibly TRBD1 (5 bases). Germline V gives CDR1 MNHEY, CDR2 SVGAGI. The CDR3 covers 14 residues. Trimming cost V 2 bases and J 1 base, with 8 bases left between them.

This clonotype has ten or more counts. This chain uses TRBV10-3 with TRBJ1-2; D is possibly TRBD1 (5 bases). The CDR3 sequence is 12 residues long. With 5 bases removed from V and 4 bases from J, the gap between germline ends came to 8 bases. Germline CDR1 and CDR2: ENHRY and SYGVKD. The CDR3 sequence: CAISRQTYGYTF. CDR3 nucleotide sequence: TGTGCCATCAGTCGACAGACCTATGGCTACACCTTC.

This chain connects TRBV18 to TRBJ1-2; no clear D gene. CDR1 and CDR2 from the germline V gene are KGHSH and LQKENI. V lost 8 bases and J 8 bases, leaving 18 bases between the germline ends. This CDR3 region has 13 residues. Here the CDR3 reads CASQSESWSGYTF. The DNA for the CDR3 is TGTGCCAGCCAATCCGAGTCATGGAGCGGCTACACCTTC.

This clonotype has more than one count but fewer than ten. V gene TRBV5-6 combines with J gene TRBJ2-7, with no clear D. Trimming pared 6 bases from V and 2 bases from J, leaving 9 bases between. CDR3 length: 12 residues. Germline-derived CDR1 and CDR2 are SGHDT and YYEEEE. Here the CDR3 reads CASTSVPYEQYF. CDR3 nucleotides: TGTGCCAGCACCTCTGTTCCCTACGAGCAGTACTTC.

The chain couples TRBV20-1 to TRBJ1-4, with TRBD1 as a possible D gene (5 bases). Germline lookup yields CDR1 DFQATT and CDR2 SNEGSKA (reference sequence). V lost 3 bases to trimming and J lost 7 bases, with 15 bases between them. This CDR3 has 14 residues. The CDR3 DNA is TGCAGTGCTAGCTTATGGGGTAGGGGTGAAAAACTGTTTTTT. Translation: CSASLWGRGEKLFF.

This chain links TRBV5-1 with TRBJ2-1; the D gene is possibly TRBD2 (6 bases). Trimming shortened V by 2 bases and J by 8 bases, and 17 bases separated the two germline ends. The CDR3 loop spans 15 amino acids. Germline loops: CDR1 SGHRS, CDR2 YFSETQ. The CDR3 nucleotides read TGCGCCAGCAGCTTACAAGCCGGAGGGGAGTATGAGCAGTTCTTC. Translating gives CASSLQAGGEYEQFF.

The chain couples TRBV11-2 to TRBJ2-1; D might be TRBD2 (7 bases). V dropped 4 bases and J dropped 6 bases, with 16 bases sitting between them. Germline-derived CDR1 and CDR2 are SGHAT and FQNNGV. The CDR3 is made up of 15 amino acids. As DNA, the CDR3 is TGTGCCAGCAGCTCCCATGGGGGGGGGCTCAATGAGCAGTTCTTC. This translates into CASSSHGGGLNEQFF.

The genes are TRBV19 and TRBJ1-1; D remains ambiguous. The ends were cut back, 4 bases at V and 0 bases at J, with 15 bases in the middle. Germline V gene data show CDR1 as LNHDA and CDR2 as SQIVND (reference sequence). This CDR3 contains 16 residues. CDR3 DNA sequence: TGTGCCAGTAGTACCCACTCGACCGTATTGAACACTGAAGCTTTCTTT. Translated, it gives CASSTHSTVLNTEAFF.

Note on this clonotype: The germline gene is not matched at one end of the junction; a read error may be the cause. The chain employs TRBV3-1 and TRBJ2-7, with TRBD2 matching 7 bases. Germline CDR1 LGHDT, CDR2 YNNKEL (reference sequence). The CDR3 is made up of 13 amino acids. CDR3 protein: CARSRAGAHEQYF. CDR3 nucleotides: TGTGCCAGAAGCCGGGCGGGAGCCCACGAGCAGTACTTC.

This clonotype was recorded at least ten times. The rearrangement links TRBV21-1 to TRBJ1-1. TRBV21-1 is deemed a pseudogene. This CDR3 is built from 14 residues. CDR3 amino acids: CASRRVSLNTEAFF. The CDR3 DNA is TGTGCCAGCAGGAGGGTCAGCTTGAACACTGAAGCTTTCTTT.